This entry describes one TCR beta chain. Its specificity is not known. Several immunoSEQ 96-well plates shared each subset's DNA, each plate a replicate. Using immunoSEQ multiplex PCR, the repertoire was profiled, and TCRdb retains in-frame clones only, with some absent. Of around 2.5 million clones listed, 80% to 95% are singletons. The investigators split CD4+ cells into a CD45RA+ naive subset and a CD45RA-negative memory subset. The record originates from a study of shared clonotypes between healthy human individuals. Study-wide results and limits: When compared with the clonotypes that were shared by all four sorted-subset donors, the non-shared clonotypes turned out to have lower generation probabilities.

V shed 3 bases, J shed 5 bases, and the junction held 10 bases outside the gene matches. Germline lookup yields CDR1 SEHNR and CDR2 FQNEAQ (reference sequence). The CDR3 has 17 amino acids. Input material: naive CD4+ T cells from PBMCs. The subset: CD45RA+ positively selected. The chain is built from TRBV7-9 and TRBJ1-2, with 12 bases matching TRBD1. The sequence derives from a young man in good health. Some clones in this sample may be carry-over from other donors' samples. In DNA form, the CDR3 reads TGTGCCAGCAGCTTGTCTATCGGGACAGGGGGCCGGTATGGCTACACCTTC. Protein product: CASSLSIGTGGRYGYTF.